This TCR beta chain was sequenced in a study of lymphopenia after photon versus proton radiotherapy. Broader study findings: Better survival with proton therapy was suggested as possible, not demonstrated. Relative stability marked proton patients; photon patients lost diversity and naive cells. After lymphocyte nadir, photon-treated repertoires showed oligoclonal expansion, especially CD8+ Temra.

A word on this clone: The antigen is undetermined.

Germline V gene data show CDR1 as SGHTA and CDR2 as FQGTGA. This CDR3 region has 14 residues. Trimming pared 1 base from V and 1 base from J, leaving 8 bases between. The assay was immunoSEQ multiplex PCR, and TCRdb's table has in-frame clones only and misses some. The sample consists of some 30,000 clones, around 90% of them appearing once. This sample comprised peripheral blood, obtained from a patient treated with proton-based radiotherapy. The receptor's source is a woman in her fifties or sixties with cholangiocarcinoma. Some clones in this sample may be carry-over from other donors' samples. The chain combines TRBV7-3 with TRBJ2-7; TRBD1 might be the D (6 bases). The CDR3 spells CASSLMGQSYEQYF. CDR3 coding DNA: TGTGCCAGCAGCTTAATGGGACAATCCTACGAGCAGTACTTC.